This T cell receptor beta chain was identified during a study of neurological immune-mediated disorders. Germline lookup yields CDR1 SGHTA and CDR2 FQGNSA. CDR3 length: 17 residues. Trimming took 0 bases from V and 0 from J, leaving 12 bases between them. Each CDR3 protein is one row after TCRdb ran MiXCR on the 5' RACE reads. The table lists 55,000 to 65,000 distinct CDR3 sequences, 3.5% to 4.5% of them singletons, with around 2.1% in the top ten. This clonotype was detected many times. This sequence was found in a woman in her 50s with multiple sclerosis. This chain joins TRBV7-2 and TRBJ2-1; D gene ambiguous. The sample was PBMCs. The CDR3 nucleotides read TGTGCCAGCAGCTTAGCGCGCGGCGCAAACTCCTACAATGAGCAGTTCTTC. Translation: CASSLARGANSYNEQFF.